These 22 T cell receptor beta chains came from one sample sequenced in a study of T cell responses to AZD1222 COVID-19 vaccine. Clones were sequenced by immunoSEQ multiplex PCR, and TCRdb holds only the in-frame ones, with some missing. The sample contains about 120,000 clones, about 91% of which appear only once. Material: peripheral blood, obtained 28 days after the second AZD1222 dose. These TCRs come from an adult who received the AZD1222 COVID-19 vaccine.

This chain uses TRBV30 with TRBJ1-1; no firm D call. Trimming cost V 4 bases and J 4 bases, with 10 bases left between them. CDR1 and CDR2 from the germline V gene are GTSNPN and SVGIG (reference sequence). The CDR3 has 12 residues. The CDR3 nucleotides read TGTGCCTGGAATGGGCGGGGCACTGAAGCTTTCTTT. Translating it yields CAWNGRGTEAFF.

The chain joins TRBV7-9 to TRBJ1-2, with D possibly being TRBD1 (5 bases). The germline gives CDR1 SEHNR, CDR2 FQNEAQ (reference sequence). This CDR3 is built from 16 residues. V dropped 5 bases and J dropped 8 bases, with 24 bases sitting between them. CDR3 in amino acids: CASSVGAGDHRGGYTF. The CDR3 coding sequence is TGTGCCAGCAGCGTAGGGGCGGGAGATCACCGCGGGGGCTACACCTTC.

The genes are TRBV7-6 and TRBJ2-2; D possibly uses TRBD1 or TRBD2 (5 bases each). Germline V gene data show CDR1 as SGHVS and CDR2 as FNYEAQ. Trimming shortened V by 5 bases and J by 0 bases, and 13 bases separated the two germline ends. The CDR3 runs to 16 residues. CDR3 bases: TGTGCCAGCAGCACGGCGAGGGACGCGAACACCGGGGAGCTGTTTTTT. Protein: CASSTARDANTGELFF.

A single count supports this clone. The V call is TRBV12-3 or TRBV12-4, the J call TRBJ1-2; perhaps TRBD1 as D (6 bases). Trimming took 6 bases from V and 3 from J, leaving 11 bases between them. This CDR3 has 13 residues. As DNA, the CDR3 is TGTGCCAGCAGCTCGGGACACGACTATGGCTACACCTTC. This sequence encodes CASSSGHDYGYTF.

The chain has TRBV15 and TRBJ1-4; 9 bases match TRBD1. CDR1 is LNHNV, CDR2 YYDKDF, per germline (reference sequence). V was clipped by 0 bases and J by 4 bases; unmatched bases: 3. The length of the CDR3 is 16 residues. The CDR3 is CATSREGTGNNEKLFF. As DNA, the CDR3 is TGTGCCACCAGCAGAGAAGGGACAGGGAATAATGAAAAACTGTTTTTT.

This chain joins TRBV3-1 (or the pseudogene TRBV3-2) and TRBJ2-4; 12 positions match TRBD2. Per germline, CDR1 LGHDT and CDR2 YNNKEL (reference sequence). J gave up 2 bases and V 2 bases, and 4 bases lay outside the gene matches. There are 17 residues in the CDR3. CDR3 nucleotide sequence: TGTGCCAGCAGCCAACAAGGGACTAGCGGGCCCAAAAACATTCAGTACTTC. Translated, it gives CASSQQGTSGPKNIQYF.

CDR3 nucleotides: TGTGCCAGCACTACGACAGGGGTTAATCAGCCCCAGCATTTT. This gives the protein CASTTTGVNQPQHF. The chain recombines TRBV7-8 with TRBJ1-5, with 8 bases aligning to TRBD1. Germline V gives CDR1 SGHVS, CDR2 FQNEAQ. V lost 7 bases to trimming and J lost 4 bases; unmatched junction nucleotides: 6. This CDR3 is 14 amino acids long. Full variable domain (missing parts from reference TRBV7-8 and TRBJ1-5): GAGVSQSPRYKVAKRGQDVALRCDPISGHVSLFWYQQALGQGPEFLTYFQNEAQLDKSGLPSDRFFAERPEGSVSTLKIQRTQQEDSAVYLCASTTTGVNQPQHFGDGTRLSIL.

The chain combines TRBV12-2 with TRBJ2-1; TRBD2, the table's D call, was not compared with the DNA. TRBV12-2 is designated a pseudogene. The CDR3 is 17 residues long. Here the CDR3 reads CASRLALVAGSSNEQFF. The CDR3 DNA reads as TGTGCAAGTCGCTTAGCCCTAGTCGCGGGATCCTCCAATGAGCAGTTCTTC.

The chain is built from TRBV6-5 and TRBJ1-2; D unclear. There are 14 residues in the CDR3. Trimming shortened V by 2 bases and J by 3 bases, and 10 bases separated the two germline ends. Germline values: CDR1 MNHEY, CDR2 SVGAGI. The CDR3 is CASSYTVGDYGYTF. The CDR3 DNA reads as TGTGCCAGCAGTTACACCGTGGGTGACTATGGCTACACCTTC.

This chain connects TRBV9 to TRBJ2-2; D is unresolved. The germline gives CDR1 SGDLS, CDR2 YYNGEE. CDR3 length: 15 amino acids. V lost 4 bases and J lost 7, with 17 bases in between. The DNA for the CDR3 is TGTGCCAGCAGCCCCCACGACGCGAGGAGCGGGGAGCTGTTTTTT. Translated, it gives CASSPHDARSGELFF.

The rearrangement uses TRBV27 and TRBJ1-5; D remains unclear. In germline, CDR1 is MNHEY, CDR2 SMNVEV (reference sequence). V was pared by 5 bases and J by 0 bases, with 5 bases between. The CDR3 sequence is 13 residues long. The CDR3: CASSPRSNQPQHF. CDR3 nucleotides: TGTGCCAGCAGTCCGCGTAGCAATCAGCCCCAGCATTTT.

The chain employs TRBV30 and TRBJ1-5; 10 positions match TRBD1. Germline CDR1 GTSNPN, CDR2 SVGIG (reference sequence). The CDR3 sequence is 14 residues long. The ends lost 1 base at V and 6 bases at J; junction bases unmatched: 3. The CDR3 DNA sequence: TGTGCCTGGAGTGCTGACAGGGGGCCTCAGCCCCAGCATTTT. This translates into CAWSADRGPQPQHF.

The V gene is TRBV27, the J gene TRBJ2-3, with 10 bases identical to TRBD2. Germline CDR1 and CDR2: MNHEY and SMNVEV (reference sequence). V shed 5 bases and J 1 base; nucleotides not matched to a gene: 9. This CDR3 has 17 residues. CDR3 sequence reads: CASSGASGSWGTDTQYF. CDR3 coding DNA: TGTGCCAGCAGTGGTGCTAGCGGGAGTTGGGGCACAGATACGCAGTATTTT.

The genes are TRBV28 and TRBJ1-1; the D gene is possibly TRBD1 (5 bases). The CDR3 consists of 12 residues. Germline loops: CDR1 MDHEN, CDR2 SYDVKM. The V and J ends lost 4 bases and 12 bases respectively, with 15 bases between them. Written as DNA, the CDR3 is TGTGCCAGCAGTTCCCTCAGGGTATCAACTTTCTTT. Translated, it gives CASSSLRVSTFF.

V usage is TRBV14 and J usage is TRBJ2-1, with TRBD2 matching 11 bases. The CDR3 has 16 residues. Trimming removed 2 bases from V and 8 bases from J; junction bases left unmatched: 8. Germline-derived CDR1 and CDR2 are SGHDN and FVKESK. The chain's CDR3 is CASSQRRTSGRDEQFF. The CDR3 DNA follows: TGTGCCAGCAGCCAAAGAAGAACTAGCGGGAGAGATGAGCAGTTCTTC.

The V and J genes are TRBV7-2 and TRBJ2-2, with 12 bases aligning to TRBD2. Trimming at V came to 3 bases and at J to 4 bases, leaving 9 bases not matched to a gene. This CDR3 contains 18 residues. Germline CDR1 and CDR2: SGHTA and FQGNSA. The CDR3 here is CASSFGLAGGPSTGELFF. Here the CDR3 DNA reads TGTGCCAGCAGCTTTGGGCTAGCGGGAGGGCCGAGCACCGGGGAGCTGTTTTTT.

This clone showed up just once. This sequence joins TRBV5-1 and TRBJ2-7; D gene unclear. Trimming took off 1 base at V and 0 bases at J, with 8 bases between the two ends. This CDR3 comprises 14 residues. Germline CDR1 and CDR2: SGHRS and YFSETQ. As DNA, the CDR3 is TGCGCCAGCAGCTTGAAAGTCGACTCCTACGAGCAGTACTTC. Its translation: CASSLKVDSYEQYF.

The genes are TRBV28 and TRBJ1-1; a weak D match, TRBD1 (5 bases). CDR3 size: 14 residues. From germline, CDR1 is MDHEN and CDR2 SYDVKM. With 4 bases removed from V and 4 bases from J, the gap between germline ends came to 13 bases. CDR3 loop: CASSYSPRVTEAFF. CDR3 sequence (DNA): TGTGCCAGCAGTTACTCTCCCAGGGTCACTGAAGCTTTCTTT.

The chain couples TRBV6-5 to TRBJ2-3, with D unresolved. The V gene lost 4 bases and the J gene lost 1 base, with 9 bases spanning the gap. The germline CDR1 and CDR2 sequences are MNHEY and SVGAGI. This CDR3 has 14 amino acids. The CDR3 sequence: CASSLSKRTDTQYF. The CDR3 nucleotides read TGTGCCAGCAGTTTGTCCAAGCGCACAGATACGCAGTATTTT.

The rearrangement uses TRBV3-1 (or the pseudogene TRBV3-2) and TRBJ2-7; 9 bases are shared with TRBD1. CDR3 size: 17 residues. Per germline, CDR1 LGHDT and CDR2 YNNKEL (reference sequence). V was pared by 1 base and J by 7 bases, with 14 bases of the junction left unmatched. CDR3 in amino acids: CASSQVPRPGQGTEQYF. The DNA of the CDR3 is TGTGCCAGCAGCCAAGTCCCCCGCCCGGGACAGGGTACGGAGCAGTACTTC.

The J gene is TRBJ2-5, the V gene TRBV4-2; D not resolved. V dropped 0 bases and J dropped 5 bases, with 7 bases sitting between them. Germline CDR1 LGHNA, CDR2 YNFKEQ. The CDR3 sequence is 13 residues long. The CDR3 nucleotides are TGTGCCAGCAGCCAAGATATGGGTGAGACCCAGTACTTC. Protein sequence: CASSQDMGETQYF.

The CDR3 sequence: CASSFRPGQGVYEQYF. CDR3 DNA: TGTGCCAGCAGTTTCCGACCGGGACAGGGGGTCTACGAGCAGTACTTC. The chain links TRBV27 to TRBJ2-7; 11 nucleotides match TRBD1. Germline assignment: CDR1 MNHEY and CDR2 SMNVEV (reference sequence). The CDR3 runs 16 residues. The J segment lost 3 bases and the V segment lost 3 bases, leaving 7 bases of the junction unmatched.